The rows below give T cell receptor beta chains drawn from one sample of a study of cytomegalovirus exposure and HLA in healthy donors. TCRdb's table, derived via immunoSEQ multiplex PCR, lists solely in-frame clones and lacks some. The sample includes about 130,000 clones, around 80% of them seen just once. Sequencing input: PBMCs. The receptors here all came from a female donor in good health and CMV-seronegative. CDR3s include the opening cysteine and the closing phenylalanine or tryptophan. D genes are given only for firm matches. Size tells how often a clone was seen (once, few, many) or the class of an expanded clone, and some rows leave it out.

v_gene	abundance	j_gene	d_gene	CDR3aa	CDR3nt
TRBV30	few	TRBJ2-1	.	CAWGHNEQFF	TGTGCCTGGGGCCACAATGAGCAGTTCTTC
TRBV25-1	once	TRBJ2-7	TRBD2	CASSEQTGGYEQYF	TGTGCCAGCAGTGAACAGACGGGAGGGTACGAGCAGTACTTC
TRBV7-9	.	TRBJ2-3	.	CASDARGGADTQYF	TGTGCCAGCGATGCCCGTGGAGGGGCAGATACGCAGTATTTT
TRBV6-6	.	TRBJ2-6	.	CASLYPGANGLTF	TGTGCCAGCCTATATCCTGGGGCCAACGGCCTGACTTTC
TRBV2	few	TRBJ2-7	TRBD1	CASTRDSTSYEQYF	TGTGCCAGCACCCGGGACAGCACCTCCTACGAGCAGTACTTC
TRBV18	.	TRBJ1-4	.	CASSPSPPFNEKLFF	TGTGCCAGCTCACCAAGCCCGCCGTTCAATGAAAAACTGTTTTTT
TRBV5-1	once	TRBJ2-3	.	CASSLSTDTQYF	TGCGCCAGCAGCCTAAGCACAGATACGCAGTATTTT
TRBV10-3	.	TRBJ1-2	.	CAISESAGFSYGYTF	TGTGCCATCAGTGAGTCGGCAGGGTTTAGCTATGGCTACACCTTC
TRBV27	.	TRBJ2-1	TRBD2	CASRTLWSGGASYNEQFF	TGTGCCAGCAGAACCCTCTGGAGCGGGGGGGCCTCGTACAATGAGCAGTTCTTC
TRBV11-2	.	TRBJ2-1	.	CASSLRFGGSSYNEQFF	TGTGCCAGCAGCTTACGGTTTGGAGGGAGCTCCTACAATGAGCAGTTCTTC
TRBV9	.	TRBJ1-2	.	CASSVAYQGGYTF	TGTGCCAGCAGCGTAGCTTACCAGGGGGGCTACACCTTC
TRBV6-5	.	TRBJ2-5	TRBD2	CASSYPVGGAQYF	TGTGCCAGCAGTTACCCCGTGGGGGGGGCCCAGTACTTC
TRBV14	few	TRBJ1-5	.	CASSQDSLQPQHF	TGTGCCAGCAGCCAAGATTCACTTCAGCCCCAGCATTTT
TRBV7-3	.	TRBJ2-7	TRBD1	CASSAGQGAEQYF	TGTGCCAGCAGCGCCGGACAGGGGGCCGAGCAGTACTTC
TRBV7-9	.	TRBJ1-3	.	CASSFTANSGNTIYF	TGTGCCAGCAGCTTTACAGCAAACTCTGGAAACACCATATATTTT
TRBV5-1	.	TRBJ2-3	.	CASSLGQAITDTQYF	TGCGCCAGCAGCTTGGGACAGGCAATAACAGATACGCAGTATTTT
TRBV9	.	TRBJ2-7	TRBD1	CASSPRGQGASYEQYF	TGTGCCAGCAGCCCCCGCGGACAGGGCGCCTCCTACGAGCAGTACTTC
TRBV7-8	.	TRBJ2-7	TRBD2	CASSYQRVRGSEAYEQYF	TGTGCCAGCAGCTACCAGAGAGTCCGCGGGAGTGAAGCCTACGAGCAGTACTTC
TRBV30	.	TRBJ2-5	TRBD2	CAWSQSRSGGGGPQYF	TGTGCCTGGAGTCAATCACGTAGCGGGGGAGGGGGGCCCCAGTACTTC
TRBV7-3	.	TRBJ2-7	TRBD2	CASSSSGRADEQYF	TGTGCCAGCAGTTCTAGCGGGAGGGCCGACGAGCAGTACTTC
TRBV6-1	once	TRBJ2-3	TRBD2	CASSEYSGGADTQYF	TGTGCCAGCAGTGAATATAGCGGGGGGGCAGATACGCAGTATTTT
TRBV7-7	.	TRBJ2-1	TRBD1	CASSADRANEQFF	TGTGCTAGCAGCGCGGACAGGGCGAATGAGCAGTTCTTC
TRBV6-6	.	TRBJ2-7	.	CASTTSLYEQYF	TGTGCCAGCACCACTAGTCTCTACGAGCAGTACTTC
TRBV19	.	TRBJ2-3	TRBD1	CASGDRGSTDTQYF	TGTGCCAGCGGCGACAGGGGAAGCACAGATACGCAGTATTTT
TRBV6-5	.	TRBJ2-7	.	CASSYSKSYEQYF	TGTGCCAGCAGTTACTCCAAATCCTACGAGCAGTACTTC
TRBV18	.	TRBJ1-4	.	CATSTNEKLFF	TGTGCCACCTCAACTAATGAAAAACTGTTTTTT
TRBV2	.	TRBJ2-5	.	CASSGGEKETQYF	TGTGCCAGCAGTGGTGGGGAGAAGGAGACCCAGTACTTC
TRBV28	.	TRBJ1-2	TRBD1	CASSFRFRGNYGYTF	TGTGCCAGCAGTTTTAGGTTCAGGGGGAACTATGGCTACACCTTC
TRBV2	.	TRBJ2-7	TRBD1	CASRRLGQGIYEQYF	TGTGCCAGCAGAAGACTGGGACAGGGGATATACGAGCAGTACTTC
TRBV6-4	.	TRBJ2-1	TRBD2	CASSLREGSYNEQFF	TGTGCCAGCAGTTTGCGGGAGGGCTCCTACAATGAGCAGTTCTTC
TRBV6-1	.	TRBJ2-1	.	CASSGQGGNEQFF	TGTGCCAGCAGTGGACAGGGAGGAAATGAGCAGTTCTTC
TRBV7-9	.	TRBJ2-1	.	CASSFELLGLSLNEQFF	TGTGCCAGCAGCTTTGAACTCCTCGGGTTGTCCCTCAATGAGCAGTTCTTC
TRBV5-5	.	TRBJ1-2	.	CASSLEREDGYTF	TGTGCCAGCAGCTTGGAGAGGGAGGATGGCTACACCTTC
TRBV6-1	.	TRBJ2-2	.	CASSGALPTGELFF	TGTGCCAGCAGTGGGGCACTCCCCACCGGGGAGCTGTTTTTT
TRBV2	.	TRBJ2-7	.	CASTPRSLSTYEQYF	TGTGCCAGCACCCCGAGGAGCTTATCAACCTACGAGCAGTACTTC
TRBV4-1	.	TRBJ2-5	TRBD2	CASSQSAGAAETQYF	TGCGCCAGCAGCCAGTCAGCGGGGGCGGCTGAGACCCAGTACTTC
TRBV6-1	.	TRBJ1-2	.	CASSEVPGNYGYTF	TGTGCCAGCAGTGAAGTCCCGGGTAACTATGGCTACACCTTC